This T cell receptor beta chain was sequenced during a study of cytomegalovirus exposure and HLA in healthy donors. There are 16 residues in the CDR3. Germline-derived CDR1 and CDR2 are SGHRS and YFSETQ. Trimming shortened V by 2 bases and J by 6 bases, and 20 bases separated the two germline ends. A multiplex PCR was run with 60 Vbeta primers and 13 Jbeta primers. Clones were sequenced by immunoSEQ multiplex PCR, and TCRdb holds only the in-frame ones, with some missing. The data contain about 82,000 clones, under 80% of them singletons. Donors were ostensibly healthy at sampling, although undocumented immune exposures were probable.

Sequenced: PBMCs. The clonotype originates from a human donor in good health. This chain links TRBV5-1 with TRBJ1-1; the D is unclear. This CDR3 is CASSFSLTSGFAEAFF. Written as DNA, the CDR3 is TGCGCCAGCAGCTTCTCCCTGACATCAGGATTCGCTGAAGCTTTCTTT.